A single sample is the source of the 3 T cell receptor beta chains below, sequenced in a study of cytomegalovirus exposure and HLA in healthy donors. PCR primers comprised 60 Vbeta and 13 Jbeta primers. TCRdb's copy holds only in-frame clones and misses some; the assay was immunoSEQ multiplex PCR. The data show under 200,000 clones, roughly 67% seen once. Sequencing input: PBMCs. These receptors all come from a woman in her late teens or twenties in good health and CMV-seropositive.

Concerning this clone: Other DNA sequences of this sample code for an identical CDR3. CDR3 region: CASSVGLAGTQETQYF. The CDR3 DNA sequence: TGTGCCAGCAGCGTCGGGCTAGCGGGGACCCAAGAGACCCAGTACTTC. J is TRBJ2-5 and V is TRBV9; 9 bases are a match to TRBD2. The germline V gene encodes CDR1 SGDLS and CDR2 YYNGEE. J gave up 1 base and V 2 bases, and 6 bases lay outside the gene matches. The CDR3 extends over 16 amino acids.

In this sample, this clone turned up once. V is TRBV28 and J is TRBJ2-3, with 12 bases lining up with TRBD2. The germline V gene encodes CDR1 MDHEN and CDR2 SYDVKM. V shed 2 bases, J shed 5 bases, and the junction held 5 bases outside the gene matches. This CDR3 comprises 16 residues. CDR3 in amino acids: CASSLQLAGGGDTQYF. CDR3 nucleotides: TGTGCCAGCAGTTTACAACTAGCGGGGGGAGGAGATACGCAGTATTTT.

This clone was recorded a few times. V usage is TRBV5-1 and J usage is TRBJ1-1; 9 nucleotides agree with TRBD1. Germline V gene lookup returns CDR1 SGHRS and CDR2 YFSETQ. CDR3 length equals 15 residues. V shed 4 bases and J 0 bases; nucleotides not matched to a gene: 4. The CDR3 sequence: CASSPDRGVNTEAFF. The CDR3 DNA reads TGCGCCAGCAGCCCGGACAGGGGCGTGAACACTGAAGCTTTCTTT.